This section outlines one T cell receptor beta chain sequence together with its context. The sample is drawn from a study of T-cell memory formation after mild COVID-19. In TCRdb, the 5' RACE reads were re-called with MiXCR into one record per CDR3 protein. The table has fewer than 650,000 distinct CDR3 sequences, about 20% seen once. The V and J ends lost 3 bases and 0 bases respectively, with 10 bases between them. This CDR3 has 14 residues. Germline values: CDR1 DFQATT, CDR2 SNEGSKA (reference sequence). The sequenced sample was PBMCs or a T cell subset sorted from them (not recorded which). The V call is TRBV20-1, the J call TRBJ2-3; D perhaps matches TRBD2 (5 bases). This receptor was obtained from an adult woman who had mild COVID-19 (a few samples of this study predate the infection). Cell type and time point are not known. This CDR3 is CSASRRTSTDTQYF. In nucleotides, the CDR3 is TGCAGTGCTAGCCGGAGGACTAGCACAGATACGCAGTATTTT.